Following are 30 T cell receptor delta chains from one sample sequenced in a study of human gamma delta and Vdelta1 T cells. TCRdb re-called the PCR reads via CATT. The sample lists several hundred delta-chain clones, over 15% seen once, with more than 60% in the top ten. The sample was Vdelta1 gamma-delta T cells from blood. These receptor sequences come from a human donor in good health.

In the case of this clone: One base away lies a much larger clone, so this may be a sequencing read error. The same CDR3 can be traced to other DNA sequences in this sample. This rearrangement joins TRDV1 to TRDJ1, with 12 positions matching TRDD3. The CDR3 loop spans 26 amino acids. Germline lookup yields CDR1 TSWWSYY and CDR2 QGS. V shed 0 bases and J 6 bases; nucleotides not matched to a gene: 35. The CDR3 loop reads CALGELLLPRPYGEYWGILPLNKLIF. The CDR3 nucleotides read TGTGCTCTTGGGGAACTTCTCCTCCCCCGACCATACGGGGAGTACTGGGGGATACTGCCTCTAAATAAACTCATCTTT.

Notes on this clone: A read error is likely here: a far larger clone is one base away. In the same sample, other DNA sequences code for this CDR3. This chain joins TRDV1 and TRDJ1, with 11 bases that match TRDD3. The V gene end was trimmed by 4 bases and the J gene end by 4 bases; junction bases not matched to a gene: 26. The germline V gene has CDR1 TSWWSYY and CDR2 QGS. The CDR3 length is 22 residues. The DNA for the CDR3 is TGTGCTCTTGGGGCACCCTACCTTCCATTGGTGGGGGATACGCGGGTGGGCGATAAACTCATCTTT. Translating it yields CALGAPYLPLVGDTRVGDKLIF.

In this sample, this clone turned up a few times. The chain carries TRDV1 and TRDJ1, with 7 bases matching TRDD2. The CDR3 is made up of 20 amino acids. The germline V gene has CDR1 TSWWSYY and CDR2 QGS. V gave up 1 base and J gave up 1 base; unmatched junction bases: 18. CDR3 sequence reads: CALGEPDLPLSRDFTDKLIF. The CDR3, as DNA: TGTGCTCTTGGGGAACCCGACCTTCCTCTATCGAGGGATTTCACCGATAAACTCATCTTT.

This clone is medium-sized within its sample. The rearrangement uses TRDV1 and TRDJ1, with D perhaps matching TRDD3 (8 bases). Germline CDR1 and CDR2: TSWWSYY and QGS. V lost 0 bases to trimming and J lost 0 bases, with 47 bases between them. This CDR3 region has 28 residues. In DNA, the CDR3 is TGTGCTCTTGGGGAACTCTCCAGAGGTCCTTTCTTCCTATTAGTAAGTCCCCCACTGGGGGGGTACACCGATAAACTCATCTTT. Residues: CALGELSRGPFFLLVSPPLGGYTDKLIF.

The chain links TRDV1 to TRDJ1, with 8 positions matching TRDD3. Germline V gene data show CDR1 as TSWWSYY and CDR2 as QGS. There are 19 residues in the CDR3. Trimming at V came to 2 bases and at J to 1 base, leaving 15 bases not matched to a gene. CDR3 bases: TGTGCTCTTGGGGAAGAACGTCCTTTGCTACTGGGGGGCACCGATAAACTCATCTTT. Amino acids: CALGEERPLLLGGTDKLIF.

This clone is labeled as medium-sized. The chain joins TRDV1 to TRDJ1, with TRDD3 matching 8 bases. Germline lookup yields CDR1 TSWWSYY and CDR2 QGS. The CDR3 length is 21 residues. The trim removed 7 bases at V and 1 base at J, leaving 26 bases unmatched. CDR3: CALVGEASRNLGDFTTDKLIF. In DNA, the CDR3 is TGTGCTCTTGTGGGGGAAGCCTCCAGAAACCTGGGGGACTTTACCACCGATAAACTCATCTTT.

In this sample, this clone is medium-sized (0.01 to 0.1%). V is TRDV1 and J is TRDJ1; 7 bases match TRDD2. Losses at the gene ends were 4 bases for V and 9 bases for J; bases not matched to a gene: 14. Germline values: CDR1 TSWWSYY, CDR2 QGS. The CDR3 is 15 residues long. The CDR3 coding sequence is TGTGCTCTTGGGGCAGTTCCTACGTGCGAGGGGGAACTCATCTTT. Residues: CALGAVPTCEGELIF.

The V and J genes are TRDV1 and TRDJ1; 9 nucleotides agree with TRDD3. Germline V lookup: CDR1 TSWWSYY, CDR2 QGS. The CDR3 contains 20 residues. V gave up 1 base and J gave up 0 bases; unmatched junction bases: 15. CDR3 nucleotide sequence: TGTGCTCTTGGGGAACGAAACTCCTTGGGGGATATCGGGGACACCGATAAACTCATCTTT. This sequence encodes CALGERNSLGDIGDTDKLIF.

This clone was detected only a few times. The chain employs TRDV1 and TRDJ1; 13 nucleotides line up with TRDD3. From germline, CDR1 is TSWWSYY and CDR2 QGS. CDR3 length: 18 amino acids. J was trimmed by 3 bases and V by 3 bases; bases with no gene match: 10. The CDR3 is CALGEPILLGDTPDKLIF. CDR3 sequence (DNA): TGTGCTCTTGGGGAGCCCATCCTACTGGGGGATACGCCCGATAAACTCATCTTT.

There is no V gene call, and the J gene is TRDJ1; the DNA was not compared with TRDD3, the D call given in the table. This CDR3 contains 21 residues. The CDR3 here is CSGINAEYMGGTGPVTDKLIF. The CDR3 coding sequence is TGCAGTGGTATCAACGCAGAGTACATGGGGGGTACCGGACCCGTCACCGATAAACTCATCTTT.

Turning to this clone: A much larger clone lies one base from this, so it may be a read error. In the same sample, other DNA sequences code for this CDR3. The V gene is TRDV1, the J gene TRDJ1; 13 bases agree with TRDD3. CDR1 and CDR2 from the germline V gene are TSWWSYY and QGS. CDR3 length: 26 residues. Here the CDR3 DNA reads TGTGCGCTTGGGGAAGCCCGCCTTCCAATTTCTCTCGAGTACTGGGGGATACGTAAAAGGGCCGATAAACTCATCTTT. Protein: CALGEARLPISLEYWGIRKRADKLIF.

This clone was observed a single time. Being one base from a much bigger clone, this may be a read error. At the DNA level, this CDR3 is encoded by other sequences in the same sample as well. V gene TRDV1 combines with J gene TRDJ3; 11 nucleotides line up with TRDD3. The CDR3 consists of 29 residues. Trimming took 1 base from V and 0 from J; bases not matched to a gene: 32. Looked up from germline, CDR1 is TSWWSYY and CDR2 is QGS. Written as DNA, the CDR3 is TGTGCTCTTGGGGAACCGCCTTCCTCCCCTAGGGCTGGGGGATACCGAGCTCTGACGACCTCCTGGGACACCCGACAGATGTTTTTC. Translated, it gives CALGEPPSSPRAGGYRALTTSWDTRQMFF.

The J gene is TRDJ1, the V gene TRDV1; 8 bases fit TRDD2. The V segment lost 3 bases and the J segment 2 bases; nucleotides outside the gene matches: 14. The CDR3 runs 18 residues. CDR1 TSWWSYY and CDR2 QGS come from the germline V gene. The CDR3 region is CALGEFFLLVATTDKLIF. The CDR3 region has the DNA TGTGCTCTTGGGGAGTTCTTCCTACTCGTCGCTACGACCGATAAACTCATCTTT.

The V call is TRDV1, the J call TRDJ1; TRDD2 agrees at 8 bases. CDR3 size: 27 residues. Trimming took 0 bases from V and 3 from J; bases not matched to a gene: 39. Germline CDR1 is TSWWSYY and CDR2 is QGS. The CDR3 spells CALGELGGWEGFLLPYRPILRPDKLIF. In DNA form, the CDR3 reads TGTGCTCTTGGGGAACTAGGCGGTTGGGAGGGCTTCCTACTTCCCTATCGTCCGATCCTTAGACCCGATAAACTCATCTTT.

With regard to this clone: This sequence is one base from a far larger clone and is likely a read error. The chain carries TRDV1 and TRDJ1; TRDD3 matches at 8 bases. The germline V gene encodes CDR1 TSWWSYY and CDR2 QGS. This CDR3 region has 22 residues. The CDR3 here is CALGELGAPPVLGGTYTNKLIF. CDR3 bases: TGTGCTCTTGGGGAACTCGGGGCGCCCCCAGTACTGGGGGGCACGTACACCAATAAACTCATCTTT.

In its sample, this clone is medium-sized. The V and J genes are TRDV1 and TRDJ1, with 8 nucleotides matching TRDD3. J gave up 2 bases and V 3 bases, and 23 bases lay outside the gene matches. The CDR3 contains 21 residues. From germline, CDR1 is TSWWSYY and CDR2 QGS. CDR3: CALGDRFFLGGLGALTDKLIF. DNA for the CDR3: TGTGCTCTTGGGGACCGGTTTTTCCTAGGTGGACTGGGGGCCCTAACCGATAAACTCATCTTT.

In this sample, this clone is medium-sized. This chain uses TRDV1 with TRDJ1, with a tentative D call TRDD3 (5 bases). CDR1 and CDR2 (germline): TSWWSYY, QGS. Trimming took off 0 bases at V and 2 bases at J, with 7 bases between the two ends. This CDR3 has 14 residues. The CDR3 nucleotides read TGTGCTCTTGGGGAACTCTGGGATACCGATAAACTCATCTTT. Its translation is CALGELWDTDKLIF.

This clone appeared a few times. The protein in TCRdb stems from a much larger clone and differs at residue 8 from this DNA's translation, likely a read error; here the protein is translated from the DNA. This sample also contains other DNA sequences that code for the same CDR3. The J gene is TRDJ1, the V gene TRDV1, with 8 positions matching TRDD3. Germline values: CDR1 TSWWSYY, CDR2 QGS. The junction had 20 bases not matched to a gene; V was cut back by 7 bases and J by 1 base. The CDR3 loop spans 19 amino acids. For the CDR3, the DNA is TGTGCTCTTGACCAAGGGTCCCGGGGATACCTAAAGAGCACCGATAAACTCATCTTT. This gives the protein CALDQGSRGYLKSTDKLIF.

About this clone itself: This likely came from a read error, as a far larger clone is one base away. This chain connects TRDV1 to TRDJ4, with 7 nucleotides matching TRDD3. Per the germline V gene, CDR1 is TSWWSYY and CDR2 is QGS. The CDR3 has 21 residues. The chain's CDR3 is CALGERLANPRYWGISRPQIF. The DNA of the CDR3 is TGTGCTCTTGGGGAACGGCTAGCTAACCCCCGATACTGGGGAATTTCCAGACCCCAGATCTTT.

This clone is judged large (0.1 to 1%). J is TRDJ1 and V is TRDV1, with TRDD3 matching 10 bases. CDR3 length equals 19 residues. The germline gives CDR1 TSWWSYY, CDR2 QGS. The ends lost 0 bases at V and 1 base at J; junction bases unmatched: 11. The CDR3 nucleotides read TGTGCTCTTGGGGAACTTGGAGGGGGATACGGGCCCGGCACCGATAAACTCATCTTT. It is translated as CALGELGGGYGPGTDKLIF.

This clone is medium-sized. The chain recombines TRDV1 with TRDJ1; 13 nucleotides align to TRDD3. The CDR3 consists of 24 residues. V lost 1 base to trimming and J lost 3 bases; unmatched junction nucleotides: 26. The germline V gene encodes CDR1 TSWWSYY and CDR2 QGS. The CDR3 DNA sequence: TGTGCTCTTGGGGAACGGAGGGGCCTACGGAGTACTGGGGGATACGACGACTCCCCCGATAAACTCATCTTT. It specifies CALGERRGLRSTGGYDDSPDKLIF.

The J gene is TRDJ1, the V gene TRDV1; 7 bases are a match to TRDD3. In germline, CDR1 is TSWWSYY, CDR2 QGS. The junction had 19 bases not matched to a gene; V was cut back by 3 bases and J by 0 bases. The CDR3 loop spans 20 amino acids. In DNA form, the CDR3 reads TGTGCTCTTGGGGAGCCCCGGCGACCGCGATGGGGGACGTACACCGATAAACTCATCTTT. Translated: CALGEPRRPRWGTYTDKLIF.

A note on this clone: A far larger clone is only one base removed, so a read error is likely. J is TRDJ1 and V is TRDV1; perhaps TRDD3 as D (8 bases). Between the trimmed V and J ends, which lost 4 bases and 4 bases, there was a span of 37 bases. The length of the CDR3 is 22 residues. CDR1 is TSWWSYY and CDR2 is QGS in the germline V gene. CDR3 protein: CALGAPYLPLVGDARVGDKLIF. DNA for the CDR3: TGTGCTCTTGGGGCACCCTACCTTCCTTTGGTGGGGGATGCGCGGGTGGGCGATAAACTCATCTTT.

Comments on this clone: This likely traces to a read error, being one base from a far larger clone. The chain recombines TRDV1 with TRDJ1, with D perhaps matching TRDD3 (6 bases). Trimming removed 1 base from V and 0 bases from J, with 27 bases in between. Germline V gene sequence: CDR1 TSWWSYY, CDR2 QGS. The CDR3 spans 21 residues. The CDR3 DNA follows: TGTGCTCTTGGGGAACAACATTCCTCAGCTGACTGGGAGATGTACACCGATAAACTCATCTTT. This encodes CALGEQHSSADWEMYTDKLIF.

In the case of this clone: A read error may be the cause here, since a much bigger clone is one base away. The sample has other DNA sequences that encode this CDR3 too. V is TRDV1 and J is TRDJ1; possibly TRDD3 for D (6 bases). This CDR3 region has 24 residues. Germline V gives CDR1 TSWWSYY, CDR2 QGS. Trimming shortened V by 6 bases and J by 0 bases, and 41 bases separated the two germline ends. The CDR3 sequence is CALGEIVGPLYLLGQYGYTDKLIF. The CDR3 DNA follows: TGTGCTCTTGGAGAAATCGTAGGACCTCTGTACCTACTGGGCCAATATGGGTACACCGATAAACTCATCTTT.

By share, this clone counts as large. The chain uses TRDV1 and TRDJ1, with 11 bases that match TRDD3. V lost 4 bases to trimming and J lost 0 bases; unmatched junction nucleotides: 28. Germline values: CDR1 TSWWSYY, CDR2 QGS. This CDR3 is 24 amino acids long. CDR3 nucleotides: TGTGCTCTTGGGGTACTCCGTCGCCTTCGATCGTACTGGGGGATATCGGGGTACACCGATAAACTCATCTTT. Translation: CALGVLRRLRSYWGISGYTDKLIF.

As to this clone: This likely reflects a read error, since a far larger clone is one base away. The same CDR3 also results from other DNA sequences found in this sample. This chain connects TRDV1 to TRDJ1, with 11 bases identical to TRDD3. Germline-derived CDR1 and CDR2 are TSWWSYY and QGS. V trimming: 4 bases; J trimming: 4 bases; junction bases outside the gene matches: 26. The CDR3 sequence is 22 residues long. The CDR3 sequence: CALGAPYLPLVGDTRVGDKLIF. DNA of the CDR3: TGTGCTCTTGGGGCGCCCTACCTTCCTTTGGTGGGGGATACGCGGGTGGGCGATAAACTCATCTTT.

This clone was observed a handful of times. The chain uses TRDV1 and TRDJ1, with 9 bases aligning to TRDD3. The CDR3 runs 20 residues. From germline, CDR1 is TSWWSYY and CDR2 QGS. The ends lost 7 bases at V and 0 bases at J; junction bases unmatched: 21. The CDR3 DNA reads TGTGCTCTTGATCGCGCTTCCTCCTGGGGGATCGTTTCCGACACCGATAAACTCATCTTT. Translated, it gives CALDRASSWGIVSDTDKLIF.

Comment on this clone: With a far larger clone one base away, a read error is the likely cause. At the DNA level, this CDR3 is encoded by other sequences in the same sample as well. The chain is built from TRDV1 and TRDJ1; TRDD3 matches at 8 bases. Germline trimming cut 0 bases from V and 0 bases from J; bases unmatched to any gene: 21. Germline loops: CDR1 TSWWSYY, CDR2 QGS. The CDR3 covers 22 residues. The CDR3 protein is CALGELGAPPVLGGTYTDKLIF. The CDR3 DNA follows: TGTGCTCTTGGGGAACTTGGGGCGCCCCCAGTACTGGGGGGCACGTACACCGATAAACTCATCTTT.

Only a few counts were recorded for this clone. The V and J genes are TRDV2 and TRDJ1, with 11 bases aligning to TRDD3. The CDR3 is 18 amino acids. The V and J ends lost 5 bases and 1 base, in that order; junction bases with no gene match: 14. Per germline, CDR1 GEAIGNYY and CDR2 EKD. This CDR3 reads CACAFKLGDTLSTDKLIF. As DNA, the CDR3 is TGTGCCTGTGCCTTTAAATTGGGGGATACGCTTAGCACCGATAAACTCATCTTT.